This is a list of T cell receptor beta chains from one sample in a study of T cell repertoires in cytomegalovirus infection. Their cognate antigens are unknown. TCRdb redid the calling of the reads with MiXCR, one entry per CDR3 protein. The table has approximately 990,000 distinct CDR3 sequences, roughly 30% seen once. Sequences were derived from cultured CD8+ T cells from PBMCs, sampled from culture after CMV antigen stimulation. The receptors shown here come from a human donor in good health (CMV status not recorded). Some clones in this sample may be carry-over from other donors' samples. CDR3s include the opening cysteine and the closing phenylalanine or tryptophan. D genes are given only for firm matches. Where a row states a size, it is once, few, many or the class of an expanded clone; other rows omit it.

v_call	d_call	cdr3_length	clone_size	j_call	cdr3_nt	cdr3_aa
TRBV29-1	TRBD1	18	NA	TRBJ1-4	TGCAGCGTCCCTACAGGGGACGGGTTTGAATTGAATGGAGAAAAACTGTTTTTT	CSVPTGDGFELNGEKLFF
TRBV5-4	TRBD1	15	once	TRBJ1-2	TGTGCCAGCAGCCCCGAGACAGGGGGGTACTATGGCTACACCTTC	CASSPETGGYYGYTF
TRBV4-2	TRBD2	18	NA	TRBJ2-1	TGTGCCAGCAGCCAAGATTGGGTAGCGGGGGGGCCATACAATGAGCAGTTCTTC	CASSQDWVAGGPYNEQFF
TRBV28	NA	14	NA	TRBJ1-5	TGTGCCAGCAAGGTTGGGCTTAGCAATCAGCCCCAGCATTTT	CASKVGLSNQPQHF
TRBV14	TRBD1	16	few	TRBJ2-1	TGTGCCAGTAGCCAGCTAACAGGGGGCGCCTACAATGAGCAGTTCTTC	CASSQLTGGAYNEQFF
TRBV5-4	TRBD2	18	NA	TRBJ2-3	TGTGCCAGCAGCTCGGGACTAGCGGGGAAGCTCCTCACAGATACGCAGTATTTT	CASSSGLAGKLLTDTQYF
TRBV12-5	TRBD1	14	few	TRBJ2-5	TGTGCTAGTGCCTTAATGGACAGGGTAGAGACCCAGTACTTC	CASALMDRVETQYF
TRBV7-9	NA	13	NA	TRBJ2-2	TGTGCCAGCATGGCCCCTAACACCGGGGAGCTGTTTTTT	CASMAPNTGELFF
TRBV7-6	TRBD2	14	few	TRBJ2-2	TGTGCCAGCAGGGAGAGAGCGGGGGCCTCCGAGCTGTTTTTT	CASRERAGASELFF
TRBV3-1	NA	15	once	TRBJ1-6	TGTGCCAGCAGCCAAGATTCGGGGGGCCGATCACCCCTCCACTTT	CASSQDSGGRSPLHF
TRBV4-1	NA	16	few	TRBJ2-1	TGCGCCAGCAGCTCAGGGGTAGGACGAGGTGACAATGAGCAGTTCTTC	CASSSGVGRGDNEQFF
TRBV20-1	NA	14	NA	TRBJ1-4	TGCAGTGCGGGCCTGGGGTTTGGTAATGAAAAACTGTTTTTT	CSAGLGFGNEKLFF
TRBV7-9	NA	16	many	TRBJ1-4	TGTGCCAGCAGCCGAAATCGGCCTGTCGAAGATGAAAAACTGTTTTTT	CASSRNRPVEDEKLFF
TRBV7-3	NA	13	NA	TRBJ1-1	TGTGCCAGCAGACACACCGCTTACACTGAAGCTTTCTTT	CASRHTAYTEAFF
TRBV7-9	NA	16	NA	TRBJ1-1	TGTGCCAGCAGCCCCCGATTTAAGGGAGGATGGACTGAAGCTTTCTTT	CASSPRFKGGWTEAFF
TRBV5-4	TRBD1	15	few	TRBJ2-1	TGTGCCAGCAGCGGGACAGGGTACGGCTACAATGAGCAGTTCTTC	CASSGTGYGYNEQFF
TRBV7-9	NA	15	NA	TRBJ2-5	TGTGCCAGCAGCCTAAACCAGCGCCGGGAAGAGACCCAGTACTTC	CASSLNQRREETQYF
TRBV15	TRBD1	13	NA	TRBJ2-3	TGTGCCACCAGCAGAGTGACAGGGGCTACGCAGTATTTT	CATSRVTGATQYF
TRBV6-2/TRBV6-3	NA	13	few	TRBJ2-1	TGTGCCAGCAGTTACCGCAGGCCCAATGAGCAGTTCTTC	CASSYRRPNEQFF
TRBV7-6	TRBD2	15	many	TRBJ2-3	TGTGCCAGCAGCCCATCTAGCGGGCCCACAGATACGCAGTATTTT	CASSPSSGPTDTQYF
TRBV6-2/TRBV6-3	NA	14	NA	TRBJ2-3	TGTGCCAGCAGTTACGAGGGCTACACAGATACGCAGTATTTT	CASSYEGYTDTQYF
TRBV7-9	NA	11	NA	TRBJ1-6	TGTGCCACCGCCCCGGGTTCACCCCTCCACTTT	CATAPGSPLHF
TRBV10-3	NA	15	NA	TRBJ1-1	TGTGCCATCAGTGAGTCGACGCAGGCGAACACTGAAGCTTTCTTT	CAISESTQANTEAFF
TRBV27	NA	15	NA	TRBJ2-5	TGTGCCAGCAGTTCCCAGGACCAGAGCCCGGAGACCCAGTACTTC	CASSSQDQSPETQYF
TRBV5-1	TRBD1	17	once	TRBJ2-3	TGCGCCAGCAGCCGGGACAGGACCCTTATCGGCACAGATACGCAGTATTTT	CASSRDRTLIGTDTQYF
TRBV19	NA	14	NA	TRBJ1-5	TGTGCCAGTAGTATAGTCTTGGGGAGACAGCCCCAGCATTTT	CASSIVLGRQPQHF
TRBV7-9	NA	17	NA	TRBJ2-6	TGTGCCAGCAGCCTACCGACCCGGGCGTCTGGGGCCAACGTCCTGACTTTC	CASSLPTRASGANVLTF